This T cell receptor (beta chain) was sequenced for a study of tumor-infiltrating lymphocytes in glioblastoma multiforme. Findings and limits, study-wide: Unequal TCR RNA per T cell might skew measured clone sizes.

Multiple V-beta primers and a C-beta primer amplified TCRB from RNA. TCRB-specific cDNA synthesis used 0.5 to 0.65 ug of total RNA. No unique molecular identifiers were described for these TCRB libraries. TCRdb analysed the multiplex PCR reads with MiXCR anew, one entry per CDR3 protein. The table lists 25,000 to 35,000 distinct CDR3 sequences, 60% to 65% of them singletons, with approximately 31% in the top ten. The CDR3 is 13 residues long. CDR1 and CDR2 (germline): SNHLY, FYNNEI. V lost 6 bases to trimming and J lost 5 bases; unmatched junction nucleotides: 3. This clonotype was detected a few times. As yet, its antigen is unknown.

This receptor was obtained from a male donor with glioblastoma. Input material: brain tumor tissue. The chain employs TRBV2 and TRBJ2-7; 11 positions agree with TRBD1. Written as DNA, the CDR3 is TGTGCCAGCAGCGAGGGACAGGGGGACGAGCAGTACTTC. It yields the protein CASSEGQGDEQYF.